The clone carrying this T cell receptor (beta chain) was found many times. Template-switching 5'RACE yielded the TCR cDNA; a universal primer site and UMIs were added in the process. TCRdb independently ran MiXCR on the 5' RACE reads; one entry per CDR3 protein. The data show tens of thousands of distinct CDR3 sequences, with 10% to 13% seen just once and roughly 12% held by the top ten. The data are from a study of T cells after yellow fever vaccination. At the level of the study: Sorting on CD3, CD45RA, CCR7 and CD95 yielded EM, EMRA, CM and Tscm memory subsets.

Points from the study as a whole: Abundant contaminating clonotypes from the bulk population could appear in FACS-sorted repertoires. Among primary-vaccination clones, most reappeared after the booster, at almost 98% for CD4 and 85% to 90% for CD8.

Trimming removed 2 bases from V and 3 bases from J, with 17 bases in between. This CDR3 comprises 17 residues. Germline CDR1 is LGHDT and CDR2 is YNNKEL (reference sequence). This chain uses TRBV3-1 with TRBJ2-4; a weak D match, TRBD1 (6 bases). The sequence derives from a man between 18 and 29 years old who received the YFV17D yellow fever vaccine. Sequencing was performed on PBMCs, either bulk or a sorted T-cell subset (CD4+, CD8+, memory, or dextramer-sorted; not recorded which), taken roughly 15 days after the first yellow fever vaccination. The CDR3 is CASSQLSDRSRKNIQYF. The DNA of the CDR3 is TGTGCCAGCAGCCAATTATCTGACAGGAGCCGCAAAAACATTCAGTACTTC. The full variable domain, in which reference TRBV3-1 and TRBJ2-4 provide the parts outside the CDR3, is DTAVSQTPKYLVTQMGNDKSIKCEQNLGHDTMYWYKQDSKKFLKIMFSYNNKELIINETVPNRFSPKSPDKAHLNLHINSLELGDSAVYFCASSQLSDRSRKNIQYFGAGTRLSVL.